A single T cell receptor (beta chain) is shown here with its context. The entry originates in a study of shared clonotypes between healthy human individuals. Study information: Donor composition was two women and a few men, aged 18 to 49.

Produced via immunoSEQ multiplex PCR; TCRdb's table is partial and in-frame only. The data hold 180,000 or so clones, with 80% to 95% observed a single time. Only Caucasian adults living in Nashville, Tennessee made up the donor group. The sample comprised naive CD4+ T cells sorted from blood. Noted subset: CD45RA+ positively selected. The TCR was taken from a woman in her 30s in good health.

CDR3 nucleotide sequence: TGTGCCAGCAGTTTAGACAGCCTAGCAGCGAGCTACGAGCAGTACTTC. Encoded protein: CASSLDSLAASYEQYF. This chain connects TRBV28 to TRBJ2-7; D may match TRBD1 or TRBD2 (5 bases each). Germline CDR1 and CDR2: MDHEN and SYDVKM. V lost 2 bases, J lost 3 bases, and 17 bases lay in between. This CDR3 is built from 16 residues.